This T cell receptor beta chain is drawn from a study of blood T cell repertoires in COVID-19. Study-level background: Nucleic acid was either cDNA or gDNA, and it came from T cells, B-cell-depleted T cells, or PBMCs.

V lost 5 bases, J lost 5 bases, and 9 bases stayed unmatched. The CDR3 has 16 amino acids. From germline, CDR1 is SGHTA and CDR2 FQGTGA. In the study's own analysis: How many nucleated cells were present was estimated from reference gene primer amplification. TCRdb's copy holds only in-frame clones and misses some; the assay was immunoSEQ multiplex PCR. That table gives V, J and clone size, and the DNA gave D and trimming. The repertoire includes some 61,000 clones, just over 85% of them detected once, and 6.5% to 9% sits in the top ten. This TCR derives from a man aged 25 to 45 with acute or convalescent COVID-19. Sequencing used peripheral blood. This chain joins TRBV7-3 and TRBJ2-2; 9 bases line up with TRBD1. DNA for the CDR3: TGTGCCAGCAGCCGGCAGGGACAGGGAGGAACCGGGGAGCTGTTTTTT. Translating it yields CASSRQGQGGTGELFF.